This TCR beta chain was captured in a study of blood T cell repertoires in COVID-19. As processed by the authors: Cell counts per sample came from amplifying reference gene primers. TCRdb's table, derived via immunoSEQ multiplex PCR, lists solely in-frame clones and lacks some. The DNA was the basis for D and trimming; V, J and clone size are from that table. The sample holds around 300,000 clones; 90% are singletons and the top ten take 1.7%. CDR3 length equals 14 residues. Trimming removed 4 bases from V and 8 bases from J; junction bases left unmatched: 7. Germline V gene data show CDR1 as MNHEY and CDR2 as SMNVEV (reference sequence).

The sample taken for sequencing was PBMCs or T cells enriched from blood (not recorded which). This sequence was found in a woman younger than 35 with acute COVID-19. This sequence joins TRBV27 and TRBJ1-4; TRBD1 aligns across 7 bases. The CDR3 DNA sequence: TGTGCCAGCAGTTGGACCAGGGGGGACGAAAAACTGTTTTTT. Protein: CASSWTRGDEKLFF.